Described below is a single T cell receptor beta chain sequence and its context. Its target is not known. The record originates from a study of T cells expressing NK-cell markers. Overall study context: Underlying the TCR beta repertoires were sorted CD3+CD56+NKG2C+, CD3+CD56+NKG2C- and CD3+CD56-NKG2C+ T cells. Among the eight sequenced donors, seven tested HCMV-seropositive and one tested seronegative.

Study outcomes and limitations: The study left the HCMV specificity of expanded NKG2C+ T cell clones unresolved.

For TCR beta, cDNA was produced by 5'RACE template switching with UMIs. TCRdb reprocessed the 5' RACE reads, keeping one entry per CDR3 protein, no DNA. This sample lists 350,000 to 400,000 distinct CDR3 sequences; its ten largest clones have approximately 11%. The receptor's source is a woman in her forties or fifties in good health. Sequenced input: blood T cells: a sorted CD56 or NKG2C T cell subset, CD4+ or CD8+ T cells, or bulk PBMC T cells (not recorded which).

The CDR3 protein is CASSPLGQNTDTQYF. The V and J genes are TRBV2 and TRBJ2-3; with no DNA, the TCRdb D assignment of TRBD1 cannot be verified. The CDR3 loop spans 15 amino acids. CDR1 is SNHLY, CDR2 FYNNEI, per germline. The entire variable domain, with the rest obtained from reference TRBV2 and TRBJ2-3, is as follows: EPEVTQTPSHQVTQMGQEVILRCVPISNHLYFYWYRQILGQKVEFLVSFYNNEISEKSEIFDDQFSVERPDGSNFTLKIRSTKLEDSAMYFCASSPLGQNTDTQYFGPGTRLTVL.